The 15 T cell receptor beta chains reported below all come from one sample, sequenced in a study of CD8+ T cells in alopecia areata. Treatment of the sample: oral pan-JAK inhibitor, 5-10 mg twice daily. Isolated RNA was reverse transcribed into cDNA used as the sequencing template. Only in-frame clones appear in the TCRdb table, and some are missing; sequencing was by immunoSEQ multiplex PCR. The top ten clones hold around 1.5% of a sample with a few hundred thousand clones, more than 45% of them seen once. This specimen was CD4+ T cells sorted from blood, taken at week 4, from a patient treated with tofacitinib. These receptors were obtained from a human donor with alopecia areata.

V gene TRBV9 combines with J gene TRBJ2-3; D not resolved. From germline, CDR1 is SGDLS and CDR2 YYNGEE. The germline V and J ends were trimmed by 1 base and 6 bases, with 9 bases remaining between them. This CDR3 comprises 13 residues. The CDR3 coding sequence is TGTGCCAGCAGCGTAACGGTTACCGATACGCAGTATTTT. It codes for CASSVTVTDTQYF.

The chain uses TRBV6-1 and TRBJ1-2, with a weak D call TRBD1 (6 bases). The CDR3 runs to 14 residues. The germline V and J ends were trimmed by 6 bases and 4 bases, with 15 bases remaining between them. Per germline, CDR1 MNHNS and CDR2 SASEGT. CDR3 loop: CASSADGGGYGYTF. The CDR3 bases are TGTGCCAGCAGCGCCGATGGGGGCGGCTATGGCTACACCTTC.

The rearrangement joins TRBV5-1 to TRBJ2-7, with 8 bases aligning to TRBD2. Per germline, CDR1 SGHRS and CDR2 YFSETQ. The CDR3 runs to 14 residues. J was trimmed by 6 bases and V by 4 bases; bases with no gene match: 9. The chain's CDR3 is CASSPGLAGGEQYF. The CDR3 region has the DNA TGCGCCAGCAGCCCTGGACTAGCAGGTGGCGAGCAGTACTTC.

A single count supports this clone. Other DNA sequences of this sample code for an identical CDR3. The V and J genes are TRBV6-5 and TRBJ1-1; D is ambiguous. The CDR3 is made up of 13 amino acids. Germline V lookup: CDR1 MNHEY, CDR2 SVGAGI. Trimming removed 2 bases at V and 1 base at J, with 5 bases between. The CDR3 loop reads CASSYGRNTEAFF. Written as DNA, the CDR3 is TGTGCCAGCAGTTACGGGCGGAACACTGAAGCTTTCTTT.

The chain combines TRBV18 with TRBJ2-3; D is perhaps TRBD2 (5 bases). The germline V gene has CDR1 KGHSH and CDR2 LQKENI. Deletions cut 3 bases from V and 4 bases from J, with 8 bases between. The CDR3 consists of 13 residues. The CDR3 region is CASSPRTADTQYF. CDR3 DNA: TGTGCCAGCTCACCGCGGACTGCAGATACGCAGTATTTT.

The chain joins TRBV5-6 to TRBJ1-2; the match to TRBD1 covers 10 bases. The trim removed 4 bases at V and 4 bases at J, leaving 7 bases unmatched. Germline values: CDR1 SGHDT, CDR2 YYEEEE. There are 15 residues in the CDR3. The DNA of the CDR3 is TGTGCCAGCAGCATACCCGGGACAGGGGCCTATGGCTACACCTTC. Translating it yields CASSIPGTGAYGYTF.

The V gene is TRBV30, the J gene TRBJ2-3; D ambiguous. Trimming removed 4 bases from V and 4 bases from J, with 9 bases in between. The germline V gene encodes CDR1 GTSNPN and CDR2 SVGIG (reference sequence). CDR3 length: 12 residues. The CDR3 is CAWTAASDTQYF. Here the CDR3 DNA reads TGTGCCTGGACCGCAGCGTCAGATACGCAGTATTTT.

The V and J genes are TRBV4-1 and TRBJ2-1; possible D gene TRBD1, 5 bases. This CDR3 has 15 residues. Trimming left V 0 bases short and J 7 bases short, with 13 bases between. From germline, CDR1 is MGHRA and CDR2 YSYEKL. The CDR3: CASSQDLGVYNEQFF. Here the CDR3 DNA reads TGCGCCAGCAGCCAAGATTTAGGGGTTTATAATGAGCAGTTCTTC.

This rearrangement joins TRBV4-3 to TRBJ1-4; no clear D gene. Germline V gene data show CDR1 as LGHNA and CDR2 as YSLEER. The CDR3 consists of 16 residues. V dropped 4 bases and J dropped 4 bases, with 16 bases sitting between them. The CDR3 DNA reads TGCGCCAGCAGCCGACGTGCCGGTGCCCATAATGAAAAACTGTTTTTT. Its translation is CASSRRAGAHNEKLFF.

The V and J genes are TRBV29-1 and TRBJ2-3; tentatively, D is TRBD1 (5 bases). The length of the CDR3 is 12 residues. V lost 4 bases to trimming and J lost 4 bases, with 9 bases between them. CDR1 and CDR2 from the germline V gene are SQVTM and ANQGSEA. The CDR3 coding sequence is TGCAGCGTTGCCCAGGGTGCAGATACGCAGTATTTT. Its translation: CSVAQGADTQYF.

V gene TRBV10-3 combines with J gene TRBJ2-7, with 8 bases lining up with TRBD1. Germline lookup yields CDR1 ENHRY and CDR2 SYGVKD. J was trimmed by 5 bases and V by 5 bases; bases with no gene match: 8. The CDR3 consists of 14 residues. This CDR3 reads CAISTDRVKDEQYF. The CDR3 DNA reads TGTGCCATCAGTACGGACAGGGTGAAAGACGAGCAGTACTTC.

Here the CDR3 DNA reads TGTGCCAGCTCACCACAGGCGGTGGACACTGAAGCTTTCTTT. This sequence encodes CASSPQAVDTEAFF. The chain combines TRBV18 with TRBJ1-1; no clear D gene. Germline-derived CDR1 and CDR2 are KGHSH and LQKENI. The CDR3 has 14 residues. Trimming took off 1 base at V and 3 bases at J, with 9 bases between the two ends.

This clone was observed a handful of times. V is TRBV28 and J is TRBJ2-7; D is unresolved. Germline CDR1 MDHEN, CDR2 SYDVKM. Trimming cost V 8 bases and J 3 bases, with 8 bases left between them. The CDR3 has 11 residues. CDR3 region: CASRQNYEQYF. CDR3 bases: TGTGCCAGCCGTCAGAACTACGAGCAGTACTTC.

The chain recombines TRBV5-1 with TRBJ2-4; 10 bases are shared with TRBD1. The CDR3 is 20 amino acids. The J segment lost 0 bases and the V segment lost 0 bases, leaving 12 bases of the junction unmatched. Germline CDR1 SGHRS, CDR2 YFSETQ. The CDR3, as DNA: TGCGCCAGCAGCTTGGCAAGCGGGACAGGGGCAAGTCTAGCCAAAAACATTCAGTACTTC. It encodes CASSLASGTGASLAKNIQYF.

As DNA, the CDR3 is TGTGCCAGCAGTTGGGTTGGCCCAAGAGAACGAAATGAAAAACTGTTTTTT. This encodes CASSWVGPRERNEKLFF. The chain recombines TRBV27 with TRBJ1-4, with no clear D. Germline CDR1 and CDR2: MNHEY and SMNVEV (reference sequence). V was pared by 4 bases and J by 5 bases, with 20 bases between. This CDR3 has 17 amino acids.